This TCR beta chain was captured by sequencing in a study of T cells in Graves' hyperthyroidism and ophthalmopathy (dated by TCRdb to between 2019 and 2020). Concerning the study at large: Peripheral blood samples were taken at the time of initial diagnosis, prior to any treatment. Once sampling was done, hyperthyroidism patients were given methimazole at a starting dose of 30 mg daily, whereas ophthalmopathy patients were given high-dose intravenous methylprednisolone. TCR V-J signatures able to tell the groups apart were searched for in a discovery cohort of 90 to 100 patients, of whom over 40 had Graves' ophthalmopathy and 57 had stable Graves' hyperthyroidism. In about 6 Graves' hyperthyroidism patients, the study also compared T-cell repertoires from thyroid tissue with T-cell repertoires from blood. An independent validation cohort of some 18 hyperthyroidism patients and more than 15 patients who later progressed to ophthalmopathy tested prospective prediction of ophthalmopathy. For training and testing, the 110 or so patients in the discovery cohort were randomly divided in a 7:3 ratio. The paper reports TCR Vbeta CDR3 sequencing of 140 or so peripheral blood samples: 43 ophthalmopathy, approximately 74 hyperthyroidism and some 17 progressor patients. Broad study findings and their caveats: A model built on a 13 V-J signature distinguished ophthalmopathy from stable hyperthyroidism, reaching roughly 88% sensitivity and 81.08% specificity in cross-validation and 80%/75% in testing. Most expanded thyroid clonotypes (frequency above 0.001) were also found in blood, which suggests that blood repertoires may mirror thyroid immune responses. In validation, progression to ophthalmopathy was predicted by the model with 70% to 71% sensitivity and nearly 75% specificity, a median of around 5.9 months before onset. No statistical method was used to set the sample size in advance, and investigators knew the group allocation.

Hyperthyroidism patients were aged 18 to 65 years and newly diagnosed, with disease duration of less than 2 months. Any patient with an uncontrolled infection, another autoimmune disease, pregnancy or lactation was excluded. Diagnoses relied on clinical symptoms, serum thyroxine and TRAb, thyroid ultrasound and orbital computed tomography. Blood from progressor patients was collected at the time of first diagnosis with hyperthyroidism, before any ophthalmopathy symptoms had appeared. PBMCs were isolated from about 9.2 ml of fresh peripheral blood by Ficoll-Paque density gradient centrifugation. Progressor patients were defined as those initially diagnosed with Graves' hyperthyroidism in whom ophthalmopathy developed during follow-up. Total RNA was extracted with Trizol reagent, and quality was checked on an Agilent 2100 Bioanalyzer. Taken from cysteine to phenylalanine, the CDR3 has 16 residues. CDR3 DNA only is kept here, 48 bases in frame from base 1. V has 0 bases trimmed and J has 2 bases trimmed; junction bases matching no gene number 4. Sequences SGDLS (CDR1) and YYNGEE (CDR2) are obtained from the germline V gene.

This clonotype was seen more than once but under ten times. The antigen it recognizes is unknown. It has no much larger one-base neighbor in the sample; base qualities were not kept. The TCR beta CDR3 regions were amplified from RNA transcripts. The first round of RT-PCR for the TCR CDR3 was performed with the HTBI primer set and the Qiagen OneStep RT-PCR kit. The libraries were constructed in a second round of multiplex PCR and then size-selected and purified. Sequencing of the libraries was done on an Illumina HiSeq2000 using paired-end 100 bp reads. Regarding the original processing steps: SOAPnuke was used to process the raw data, removing reads that contained adapters or uncalled bases, had a mean Phred below 15, or lacked an exact match to the constant primer or identifier. COPE v1.2.5 was used to merge high-quality paired reads, and clonotypes were defined as unique nucleotide sequences. MiTCR v1.1 was used to align clonotypes to the IMGT TRBV, TRBD and TRBJ reference segments. Only V-J combinations with frequency above 0.0001, covering 99% to 99.2% of repertoires, were analysed. A TCS score was defined as the ratio between F50 (clonal expansion) and ExV (chaos), using BLOSUM62-based TCRdist between CDR3 peptides within each V-J. Welch's t-statistics and random forest reduced around 510 V-J features to about 12, which were used in a naive Bayes classifier (R e1071). TCRdb trimmed public reads at Q25 via fastp, called clones via MiXCR and kept in-frame beta chains. Rows with a matching CDR3 protein are joined into one entry that keeps the most common DNA and genes. These V and J calls are TCRdb output, not the study's own analysis. In all, the sample holds 650,000 to 850,000 distinct CDR3 sequences, and roughly 20% of those were seen once. 16% of the sample goes to the ten largest clones.

Sequenced: blood. The sequence derives from a woman between 45 and 65 years old with Graves' hyperthyroidism that later progressed to Graves' ophthalmopathy. The chain employs TRBV9 and TRBJ2-3, with 9 middle bases fitting TRBD2. For the CDR3, the sequence is CASSVGAGGFTDTQYF. At the DNA level, the sequence is TGTGCCAGCAGCGTAGGAGCGGGGGGTTTCACAGATACGCAGTATTTT. Joined to the reference TRBV9 and TRBJ2-3 proteins, this CDR3 gives the full variable domain: DSGVTQTPKHLITATGQRVTLRCSPRSGDLSVYWYQQSLDQGLQFLIQYYNGEERAKGNILERFSAQQFPDLHSELNLSSLELGDSALYFCASSVGAGGFTDTQYFGPGTRLTVL.